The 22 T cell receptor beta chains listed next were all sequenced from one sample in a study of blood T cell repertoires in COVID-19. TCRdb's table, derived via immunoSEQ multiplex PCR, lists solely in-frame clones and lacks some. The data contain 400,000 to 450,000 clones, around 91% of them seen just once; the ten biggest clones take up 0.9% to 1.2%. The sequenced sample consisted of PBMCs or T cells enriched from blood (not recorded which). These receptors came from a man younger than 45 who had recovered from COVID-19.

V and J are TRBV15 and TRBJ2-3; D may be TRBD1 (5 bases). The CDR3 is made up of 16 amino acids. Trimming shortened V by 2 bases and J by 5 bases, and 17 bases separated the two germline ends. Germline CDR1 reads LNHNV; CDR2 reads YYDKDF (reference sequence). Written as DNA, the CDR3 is TGTGCCACCAGCAGACTCGCCAGGGATCCGGGAGATACGCAGTATTTT. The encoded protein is CATSRLARDPGDTQYF.

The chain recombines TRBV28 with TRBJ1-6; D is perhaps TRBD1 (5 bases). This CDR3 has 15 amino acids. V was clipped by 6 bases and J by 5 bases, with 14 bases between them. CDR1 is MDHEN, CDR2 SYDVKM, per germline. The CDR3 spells CASRDTGRDNSPLHF. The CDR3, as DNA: TGTGCCAGCAGGGATACGGGCAGGGATAATTCACCCCTCCACTTT.

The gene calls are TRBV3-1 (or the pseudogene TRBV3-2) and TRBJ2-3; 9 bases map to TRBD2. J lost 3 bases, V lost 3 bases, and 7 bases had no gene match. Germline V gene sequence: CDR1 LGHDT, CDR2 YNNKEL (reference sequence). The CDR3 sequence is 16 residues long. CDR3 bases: TGTGCCAGCAGCCATCTGGCTAGCGGGAAAACAGATACGCAGTATTTT. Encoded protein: CASSHLASGKTDTQYF.

The chain's CDR3 is CASSPQGTWTGELFF. The CDR3 DNA reads as TGCGCCAGCAGCCCACAGGGGACCTGGACCGGGGAGCTGTTTTTT. The chain carries TRBV4-1 and TRBJ2-2, with 7 bases matching TRBD1. This CDR3 has 15 amino acids. J gave up 5 bases and V 4 bases, and 7 bases lay outside the gene matches. Germline V gene sequence: CDR1 MGHRA, CDR2 YSYEKL.

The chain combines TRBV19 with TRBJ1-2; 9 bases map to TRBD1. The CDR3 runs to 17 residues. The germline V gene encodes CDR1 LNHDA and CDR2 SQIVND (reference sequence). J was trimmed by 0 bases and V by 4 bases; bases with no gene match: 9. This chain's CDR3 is CASSTPDRGYPNYGYTF. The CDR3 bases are TGTGCCAGTAGTACCCCGGACAGGGGATATCCTAACTATGGCTACACCTTC.

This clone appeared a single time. The CDR3, as DNA: TGTGCCAGCAGCGGAGAGACTAGTCAGTACGAGCAGTACTTC. Its translation is CASSGETSQYEQYF. The V call is TRBV13, the J call TRBJ2-7, with D possibly being TRBD2 (6 bases). Germline CDR1 and CDR2: PRHDT and FYEKMQ (reference sequence). The V and J ends lost 5 bases and 4 bases respectively, with 15 bases between them. CDR3 size: 14 residues. The complete variable domain, with remaining parts taken from reference TRBV13 and TRBJ2-7, reads AAGVIQSPRHLIKEKRETATLKCYPIPRHDTVYWYQQGPGQDPQFLISFYEKMQSDKGSIPDRFSAQQFSDYHSELNMSSLELGDSALYFCASSGETSQYEQYFGPGTRLTVT.

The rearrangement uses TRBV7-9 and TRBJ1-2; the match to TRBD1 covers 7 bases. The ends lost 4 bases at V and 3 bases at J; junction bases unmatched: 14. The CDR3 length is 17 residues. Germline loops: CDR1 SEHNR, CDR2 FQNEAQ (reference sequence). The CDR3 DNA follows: TGTGCCAGCAGCTCCCGGGACAGCTATACCCCCTACTATGGCTACACCTTC. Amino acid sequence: CASSSRDSYTPYYGYTF.

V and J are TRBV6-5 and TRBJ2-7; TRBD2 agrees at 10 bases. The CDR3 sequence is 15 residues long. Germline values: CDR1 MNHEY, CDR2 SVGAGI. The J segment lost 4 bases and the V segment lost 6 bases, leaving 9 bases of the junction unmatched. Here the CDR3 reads CASRKSSGGLYEQYF. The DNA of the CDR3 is TGTGCCAGCAGAAAATCTAGCGGGGGCTTGTACGAGCAGTACTTC.

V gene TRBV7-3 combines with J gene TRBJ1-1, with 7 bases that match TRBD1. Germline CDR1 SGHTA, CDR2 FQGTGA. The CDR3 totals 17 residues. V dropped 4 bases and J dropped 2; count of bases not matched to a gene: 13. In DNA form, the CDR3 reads TGTGCCAGCAGCTCCCAAGGGTTTGGAGGGGGCAACACTGAAGCTTTCTTT. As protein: CASSSQGFGGGNTEAFF.

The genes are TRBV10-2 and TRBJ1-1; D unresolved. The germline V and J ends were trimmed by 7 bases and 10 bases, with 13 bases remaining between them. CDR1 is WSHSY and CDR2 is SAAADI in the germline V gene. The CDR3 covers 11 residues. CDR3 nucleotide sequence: TGCGCCAGCAAAGAGACCACGGGAGCTTTCTTT. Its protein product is CASKETTGAFF.

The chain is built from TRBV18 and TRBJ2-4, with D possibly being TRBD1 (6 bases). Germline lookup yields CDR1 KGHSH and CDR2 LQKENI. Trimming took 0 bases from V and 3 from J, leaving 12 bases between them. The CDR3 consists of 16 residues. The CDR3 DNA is TGTGCCAGCTCACCACCGGGGCTCAGGGGCAAAAACATTCAGTACTTC. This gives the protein CASSPPGLRGKNIQYF.

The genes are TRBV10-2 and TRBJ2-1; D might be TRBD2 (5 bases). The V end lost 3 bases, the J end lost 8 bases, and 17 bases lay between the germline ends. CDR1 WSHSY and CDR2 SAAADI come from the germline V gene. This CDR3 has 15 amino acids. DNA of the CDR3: TGCGCCAGCAGTGAAGGGAGCCCCGGCGTATATGAGCAGTTCTTC. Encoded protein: CASSEGSPGVYEQFF.

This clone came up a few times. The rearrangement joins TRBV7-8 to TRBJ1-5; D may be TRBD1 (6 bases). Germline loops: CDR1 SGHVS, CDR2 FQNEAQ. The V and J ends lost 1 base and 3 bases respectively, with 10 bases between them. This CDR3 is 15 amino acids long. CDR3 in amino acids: CASSLEQGNNQPQHF. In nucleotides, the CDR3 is TGTGCCAGCAGCTTAGAACAGGGAAACAATCAGCCCCAGCATTTT.

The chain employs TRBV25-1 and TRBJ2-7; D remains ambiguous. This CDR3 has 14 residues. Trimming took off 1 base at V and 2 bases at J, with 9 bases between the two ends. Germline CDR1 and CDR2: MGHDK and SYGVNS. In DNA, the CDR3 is TGTGCCAGCAGTGAATCCGGAGTTACCTACGAGCAGTACTTC. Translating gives CASSESGVTYEQYF.

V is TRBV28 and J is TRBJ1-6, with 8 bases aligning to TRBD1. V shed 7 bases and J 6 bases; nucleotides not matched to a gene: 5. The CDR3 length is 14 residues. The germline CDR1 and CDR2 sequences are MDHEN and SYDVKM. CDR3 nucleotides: TGTGCCAGCATCTCGGGACAGGCTAATTCACCCCTCCACTTT. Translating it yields CASISGQANSPLHF.

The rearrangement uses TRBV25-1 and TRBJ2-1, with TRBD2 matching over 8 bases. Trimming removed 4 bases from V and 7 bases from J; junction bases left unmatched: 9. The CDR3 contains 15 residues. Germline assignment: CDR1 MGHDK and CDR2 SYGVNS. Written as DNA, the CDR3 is TGTGCCAGCAGTGTGGCGGGAGGCACTCGGAATGAGCAGTTCTTC. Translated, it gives CASSVAGGTRNEQFF.

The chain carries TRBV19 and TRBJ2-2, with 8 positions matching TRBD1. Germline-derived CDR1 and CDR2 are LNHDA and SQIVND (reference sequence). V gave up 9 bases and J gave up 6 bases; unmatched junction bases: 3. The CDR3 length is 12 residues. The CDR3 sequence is CASQQGAGELFF. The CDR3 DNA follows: TGTGCCAGCCAACAGGGGGCCGGGGAGCTGTTTTTT. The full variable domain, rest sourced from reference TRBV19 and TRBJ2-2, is DGGITQSPKYLFRKEGQNVTLSCEQNLNHDAMYWYRQDPGQGLRLIYYSQIVNDFQKGDIAEGYSVSREKKESFPLTVTSAQKNPTAFYLCASQQGAGELFFGEGSRLTVL.

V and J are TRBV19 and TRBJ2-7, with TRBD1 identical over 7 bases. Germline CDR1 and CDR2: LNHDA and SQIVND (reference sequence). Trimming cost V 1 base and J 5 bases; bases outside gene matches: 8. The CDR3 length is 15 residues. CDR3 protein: CASSIVGQSSHEQYF. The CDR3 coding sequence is TGTGCCAGTAGTATAGTGGGACAGTCTTCCCACGAGCAGTACTTC.

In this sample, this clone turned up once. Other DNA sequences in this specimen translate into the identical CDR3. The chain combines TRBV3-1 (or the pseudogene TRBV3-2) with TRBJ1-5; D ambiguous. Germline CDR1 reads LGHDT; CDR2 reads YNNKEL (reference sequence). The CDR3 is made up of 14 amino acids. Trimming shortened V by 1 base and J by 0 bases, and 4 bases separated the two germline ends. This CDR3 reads CASSQAGSNQPQHF. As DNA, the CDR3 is TGTGCCAGCAGCCAAGCAGGTAGCAATCAGCCCCAGCATTTT.

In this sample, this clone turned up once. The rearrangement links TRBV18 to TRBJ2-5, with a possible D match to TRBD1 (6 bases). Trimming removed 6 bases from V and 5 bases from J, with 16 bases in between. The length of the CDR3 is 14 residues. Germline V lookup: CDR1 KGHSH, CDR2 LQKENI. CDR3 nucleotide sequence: TGTGCCAGCTCCGGCTTACAGGGCGGCGAGACCCAGTACTTC. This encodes CASSGLQGGETQYF.

The CDR3 DNA sequence: TGTGCCATCAGTGCGCGCGGACAGGGAAATGAAAAACTGTTTTTT. The encoded protein is CAISARGQGNEKLFF. The chain carries TRBV10-3 and TRBJ1-4; TRBD1 matches 8 bases. CDR1 and CDR2 (germline): ENHRY, SYGVKD. This CDR3 has 15 amino acids. Trimming removed 4 bases from V and 5 bases from J; junction bases left unmatched: 6.

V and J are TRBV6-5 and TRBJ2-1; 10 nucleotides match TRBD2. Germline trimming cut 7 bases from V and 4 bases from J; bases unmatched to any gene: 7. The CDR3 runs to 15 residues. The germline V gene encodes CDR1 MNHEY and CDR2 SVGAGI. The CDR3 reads CASIPAGGRYNEQFF. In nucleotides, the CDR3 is TGTGCCAGCATTCCAGCGGGGGGGAGGTACAATGAGCAGTTCTTC.